The TCR beta chain under discussion was sequenced for a study of control samples from healthy donors and cancer patients. Assay: immunoSEQ multiplex PCR; the TCRdb copy retains only in-frame clones and omits some. The repertoire holds about 130,000 clones, with approximately 92% as singletons. The material sequenced was blood. This receptor was identified in a man aged 35-49 years in good health.

In DNA, the CDR3 is TGCGCCAGCAGTATTGGGCATAGCAATCAGCCCCAGCATTTT. This codes for CASSIGHSNQPQHF. The chain is built from TRBV10-2 and TRBJ1-5; D is ambiguous. CDR3 length equals 14 residues. Trimming removed 5 bases at V and 0 bases at J, with 8 bases between. Germline V gives CDR1 WSHSY, CDR2 SAAADI.